These 29 T cell receptor beta chains were sequenced from one sample in a study of cytomegalovirus exposure and HLA in healthy donors. In the PCR, 60 Vbeta and 13 Jbeta primers were used. Sequencing was performed with immunoSEQ multiplex PCR; in TCRdb, only in-frame clones are kept and a portion is missing. The sample spans some 70,000 clones; the ten largest clones claim 7.5%. The material sequenced was PBMCs. The receptors were gathered from a female donor in good health and CMV-seropositive.

The V call is TRBV20-1, the J call TRBJ2-5; D is uncertain. V was clipped by 3 bases and J by 4 bases, with 3 bases between them. The CDR3 sequence is 10 residues long. Germline V gene lookup returns CDR1 DFQATT and CDR2 SNEGSKA (reference sequence). This CDR3 is CSASGETQYF. The CDR3 DNA is TGCAGTGCTAGCGGAGAGACCCAGTACTTC.

The rearrangement links TRBV5-6 to TRBJ1-1, with 9 positions matching TRBD1. CDR1 and CDR2 (germline): SGHDT, YYEEEE. The CDR3 extends over 16 amino acids. With 6 bases clipped from V and 0 bases from J, the junction kept 9 bases outside the gene matches. CDR3 amino acids: CASTPLRDRVNTEAFF. In DNA form, the CDR3 reads TGTGCCAGCACCCCCCTCCGGGACAGGGTGAACACTGAAGCTTTCTTT. The entire variable domain, with the rest obtained from reference TRBV5-6 and TRBJ1-1, is as follows: DAGVTQSPTHLIKTRGQQVTLRCSPKSGHDTVSWYQQALGQGPQFIFQYYEEEERQRGNFPDRFSGHQFPNYSSELNVNALLLGDSALYLCASTPLRDRVNTEAFFGQGTRLTVV.

The chain is built from TRBV5-1 and TRBJ1-1; 7 bases are a match to TRBD1. The CDR3 consists of 13 residues. Trimming took 4 bases from V and 1 from J; bases not matched to a gene: 1. Germline V gene sequence: CDR1 SGHRS, CDR2 YFSETQ. CDR3 DNA sequence: TGCGCCAGCAGCCAGGGGGGGAACACTGAAGCTTTCTTT. Translated, it gives CASSQGGNTEAFF.

This chain uses TRBV2 with TRBJ2-5; perhaps TRBD1 as D (5 bases). Per germline, CDR1 SNHLY and CDR2 FYNNEI. Trimming cost V 3 bases and J 2 bases, with 10 bases left between them. There are 14 residues in the CDR3. CDR3 residues: CASSETDLQETQYF. CDR3 bases: TGTGCCAGCAGTGAGACAGACTTACAAGAGACCCAGTACTTC.

CDR3 sequence reads: CASSLEVSRASEQYF. The CDR3 DNA follows: TGTGCCAGCAGCTTAGAGGTCTCGAGGGCCTCCGAGCAGTACTTC. V is TRBV7-8 and J is TRBJ2-7, with D maybe TRBD2 (5 bases). The CDR3 sequence is 15 residues long. V shed 1 base and J shed 6 bases, with 16 bases lying between them. The V gene's germline CDR1 is SGHVS and CDR2 FQNEAQ.

The rearrangement uses TRBV9 and TRBJ2-3; D is perhaps TRBD2 (6 bases). The V gene lost 2 bases and the J gene lost 2 bases, with 18 bases spanning the gap. The CDR3 is made up of 17 amino acids. Per germline, CDR1 SGDLS and CDR2 YYNGEE. CDR3 coding DNA: TGTGCCAGCAGCGTGGGGCCGCTGGGACTTTACACAGATACGCAGTATTTT. It specifies CASSVGPLGLYTDTQYF.

The chain couples TRBV9 to TRBJ1-1; D call uncertain. This CDR3 comprises 12 residues. CDR1 is SGDLS, CDR2 YYNGEE, per germline. V shed 3 bases and J shed 8 bases, with 11 bases lying between them. CDR3 protein: CASSGAGREAFF. The CDR3 nucleotides read TGTGCCAGCAGCGGGGCTGGGAGAGAAGCTTTCTTT.

The chain links TRBV2 to TRBJ1-1; 8 bases align to TRBD1. This CDR3 comprises 13 residues. V shed 2 bases and J 5 bases; nucleotides not matched to a gene: 1. The germline V gene encodes CDR1 SNHLY and CDR2 FYNNEI. The CDR3: CASSERTGTEAFF. Here the CDR3 DNA reads TGTGCCAGCAGTGAACGGACAGGGACTGAAGCTTTCTTT.

The V and J genes are TRBV5-1 and TRBJ2-7; 7 bases line up with TRBD1. The CDR3 loop spans 15 amino acids. CDR1 and CDR2 (germline): SGHRS, YFSETQ. Trimming cost V 0 bases and J 5 bases; bases outside gene matches: 8. The CDR3 protein is CASSLVKQGRDEQYF. CDR3 coding DNA: TGCGCCAGCAGCTTGGTAAAACAGGGGCGCGACGAGCAGTACTTC.

The J gene is TRBJ2-1, the V gene TRBV30; 12 bases map to TRBD2. The CDR3 length is 16 residues. The J segment lost 7 bases and the V segment lost 0 bases, leaving 7 bases of the junction unmatched. Per the germline V gene, CDR1 is GTSNPN and CDR2 is SVGIG (reference sequence). The CDR3 loop reads CAWSVTGLAGGNEQFF. The DNA of the CDR3 is TGTGCCTGGAGTGTAACGGGCCTAGCGGGGGGGAATGAGCAGTTCTTC.

V and J are TRBV19 and TRBJ1-2, with D maybe TRBD1 (5 bases). Trimming took 3 bases from V and 3 from J, leaving 8 bases between them. The CDR3 runs to 13 residues. The germline V gene has CDR1 LNHDA and CDR2 SQIVND (reference sequence). The CDR3, as DNA: TGTGCCAGTAGTATCGACAGAGACTATGGCTACACCTTC. As protein: CASSIDRDYGYTF.

This chain uses TRBV27 with TRBJ2-7, with no clear D. V gave up 2 bases and J gave up 5 bases, with 13 bases separating them. The germline V gene has CDR1 MNHEY and CDR2 SMNVEV (reference sequence). The CDR3 is 14 amino acids. CDR3 bases: TGTGCCAGCAGTTTACGCCAGGCGACCAACGAGCAGTACTTC. Protein sequence: CASSLRQATNEQYF.

This chain joins TRBV6-5 and TRBJ2-3; D is unclear. The CDR3 covers 11 residues. The ends were cut back, 6 bases at V and 2 bases at J, with 3 bases in the middle. Germline loops: CDR1 MNHEY, CDR2 SVGAGI. CDR3 nucleotide sequence: TGTGCCAGCAGCAACACAGATACGCAGTATTTT. Its translation is CASSNTDTQYF.

V and J are TRBV28 and TRBJ2-3; maybe TRBD1 (6 bases). With 6 bases removed from V and 3 bases from J, the gap between germline ends came to 28 bases. This CDR3 has 19 amino acids. Germline V gene data show CDR1 as MDHEN and CDR2 as SYDVKM. The CDR3 DNA reads TGTGCCAGCAGCACTCGGAGTTTACGTGTAGTGCAGGGGACAGATACGCAGTATTTT. It specifies CASSTRSLRVVQGTDTQYF.

The rearrangement links TRBV9 to TRBJ1-2; D ambiguous. The germline V gene has CDR1 SGDLS and CDR2 YYNGEE. The length of the CDR3 is 12 residues. With 2 bases removed from V and 5 bases from J, the gap between germline ends came to 7 bases. The CDR3 region is CASSVSGYGYTF. CDR3 DNA sequence: TGTGCCAGCAGCGTCTCCGGGTATGGCTACACCTTC. Drawing the rest from reference TRBV9 and TRBJ1-2, the complete variable domain is DSGVTQTPKHLITATGQRVTLRCSPRSGDLSVYWYQQSLDQGLQFLIQYYNGEERAKGNILERFSAQQFPDLHSELNLSSLELGDSALYFCASSVSGYGYTFGSGTRLTVV.

In nucleotides, the CDR3 is TGCAGCGACGGACTAGCGGGAGGCGGGGGAGATACGCAGTATTTT. It specifies CSDGLAGGGGDTQYF. The chain recombines TRBV29-1 with TRBJ2-3; 14 bases are shared with TRBD2. V gave up 7 bases and J gave up 5 bases; unmatched junction bases: 8. The CDR3 contains 15 residues. CDR1 is SQVTM, CDR2 ANQGSEA, per germline.

This chain connects TRBV29-1 to TRBJ2-1; D may be TRBD2 (6 bases). In germline, CDR1 is SQVTM, CDR2 ANQGSEA. This CDR3 comprises 13 residues. V lost 4 bases to trimming and J lost 5 bases, with 12 bases between them. The CDR3 sequence: CSVGLALNNEQFF. DNA of the CDR3: TGCAGCGTTGGGCTAGCGCTGAACAATGAGCAGTTCTTC.

J is TRBJ1-2 and V is TRBV13; 10 positions agree with TRBD1. Germline V lookup: CDR1 PRHDT, CDR2 FYEKMQ (reference sequence). V was clipped by 4 bases and J by 6 bases; unmatched bases: 2. The CDR3 has 13 residues. This chain's CDR3 is CASSWTGGHGYTF. For the CDR3, the DNA is TGTGCCAGCAGCTGGACAGGGGGACATGGCTACACCTTC.

The chain uses TRBV11-2 and TRBJ2-1; no definite D call. V lost 3 bases and J lost 7, with 7 bases in between. The CDR3 contains 12 residues. The germline gives CDR1 SGHAT, CDR2 FQNNGV. The CDR3 DNA is TGTGCCAGCAGCTTGTTCGGGAATGAGCAGTTCTTC. It encodes CASSLFGNEQFF.

The chain joins TRBV7-2 to TRBJ2-2; TRBD2 aligns across 7 bases. Germline CDR1 reads SGHTA; CDR2 reads FQGNSA. The CDR3 spans 16 residues. The J segment lost 7 bases and the V segment lost 2 bases, leaving 10 bases of the junction unmatched. The CDR3 here is CASSLSGGSSIGELFF. The CDR3 DNA follows: TGTGCCAGCAGCTTATCGGGCGGGAGTTCCATCGGGGAGCTGTTTTTT.

The chain links TRBV4-3 to TRBJ2-1, with a possible D match to TRBD1 (5 bases). CDR1 LGHNA and CDR2 YSLEER come from the germline V gene. This CDR3 has 13 residues. The V and J ends lost 4 bases and 4 bases respectively, with 8 bases between them. The CDR3 sequence: CASSPTVYNEQFF. In DNA, the CDR3 is TGCGCCAGCAGCCCGACAGTTTACAATGAGCAGTTCTTC.

The V gene is TRBV5-6, the J gene TRBJ2-2; D may be TRBD1 (5 bases). Trimming took off 0 bases at V and 0 bases at J, with 9 bases between the two ends. Per the germline V gene, CDR1 is SGHDT and CDR2 is YYEEEE. This CDR3 region has 16 residues. CDR3 DNA sequence: TGTGCCAGCAGCTTGGTGGGGCACTCGAACACCGGGGAGCTGTTTTTT. Its protein product is CASSLVGHSNTGELFF.

The V and J genes are TRBV30 and TRBJ1-2; 7 bases match TRBD1. CDR3 length equals 13 residues. Germline lookup yields CDR1 GTSNPN and CDR2 SVGIG (reference sequence). J lost 7 bases, V lost 4 bases, and 9 bases had no gene match. CDR3 in amino acids: CAWKMTGRGGYTF. The CDR3 DNA sequence: TGTGCCTGGAAGATGACAGGGCGGGGTGGCTACACCTTC. Drawing the rest from reference TRBV30 and TRBJ1-2, the complete variable domain is SQTIHQWPATLVQPVGSPLSLECTVEGTSNPNLYWYRQAAGRGLQLLFYSVGIGQISSEVPQNLSASRPQDRQFILSSKKLLLSDSGFYLCAWKMTGRGGYTFGSGTRLTVV.

This chain joins TRBV9 and TRBJ1-2; perhaps TRBD1 as D (6 bases). V lost 4 bases and J 2 bases, leaving 18 bases between the germline ends. Germline V gene sequence: CDR1 SGDLS, CDR2 YYNGEE. This CDR3 contains 16 residues. CDR3 residues: CASSPSPQGPNYGYTF. CDR3 nucleotides: TGTGCCAGCAGCCCTAGCCCCCAGGGGCCCAACTATGGCTACACCTTC.

The chain combines TRBV6-1 with TRBJ1-2, with D uncertain. The germline V gene has CDR1 MNHNS and CDR2 SASEGT. The CDR3 contains 13 residues. Trimming took 3 bases from V and 2 from J, leaving 7 bases between them. The CDR3 nucleotides are TGTGCCAGCAGTGAGAATAGAAACTATGGCTACACCTTC. Translated: CASSENRNYGYTF.

This chain joins TRBV6-5 and TRBJ1-1; D is unclear. V was shortened by 7 bases and J by 0 bases, with 15 bases between the two germline ends. Germline V gene lookup returns CDR1 MNHEY and CDR2 SVGAGI. This CDR3 contains 15 residues. CDR3 residues: CASKRGATMNTEAFF. As DNA, the CDR3 is TGTGCCAGCAAGCGTGGTGCGACGATGAACACTGAAGCTTTCTTT.

This sequence joins TRBV9 and TRBJ1-4; D remains ambiguous. Germline CDR1 reads SGDLS; CDR2 reads YYNGEE. V lost 4 bases, J lost 2 bases, and 18 bases lay in between. This CDR3 spans 17 amino acids. The CDR3 DNA is TGTGCCAGCAGCCCTCGGGAGAGGGAGTTGACTAATGAAAAACTGTTTTTT. It encodes CASSPRERELTNEKLFF.

This chain links TRBV7-9 with TRBJ1-3; no reliable D call. From germline, CDR1 is SEHNR and CDR2 FQNEAQ (reference sequence). The germline V and J ends were trimmed by 6 bases and 8 bases, with 8 bases remaining between them. The CDR3 contains 11 residues. This CDR3 reads CASRVTDTIYF. The CDR3 coding sequence is TGTGCCAGCAGAGTTACGGACACCATATATTTT.

The CDR3 here is CASSFGKGSYEQYF. The CDR3 bases are TGTGCCAGCAGTTTTGGGAAGGGGTCCTACGAGCAGTACTTC. The genes are TRBV28 and TRBJ2-7, with a tentative D call TRBD1 (5 bases). Germline assignment: CDR1 MDHEN and CDR2 SYDVKM. Trimming left V 3 bases short and J 1 base short, with 10 bases between. The CDR3 spans 14 residues.